This T cell receptor (beta chain) was sequenced during a study of a mutant IDH1 vaccine in newly diagnosed glioma. About the study: Patients were started on vaccination 4-6 weeks after radiotherapy alone, or with temozolomide cycles. Before enrollment, patients got radiotherapy alone, temozolomide alone, or mostly the combination. Treated patients, averaging roughly 40 years, were roughly 60% male and around 38% female.

The CDR3 has 15 amino acids. Germline assignment: CDR1 SGDLS and CDR2 YYNGEE. V was clipped by 3 bases and J by 6 bases, with 19 bases between them. TCRdb's copy holds only in-frame clones and misses some; the assay was immunoSEQ multiplex PCR. The sample consists of 120,000 or so clones, roughly 75% of them appearing once. Time point of the sample: week 11, during vaccination. Doses comprised 300 ug of mutant IDH1 20-mer peptide each, plus topical imiquimod. On this clone: Its antigen remains unknown.

The genes are TRBV9 and TRBJ2-7, with TRBD1 as a possible D gene (6 bases). The TCR sequence derives from a man aged 35 to 55 with glioma. The specimen was PBMCs, collected from a glioma patient whose treatment included an IDH1 peptide vaccine. This CDR3 is CASSATSTGLREQYF. In nucleotides, the CDR3 is TGTGCCAGCAGCGCTACTAGTACAGGGCTCCGCGAGCAGTACTTC.